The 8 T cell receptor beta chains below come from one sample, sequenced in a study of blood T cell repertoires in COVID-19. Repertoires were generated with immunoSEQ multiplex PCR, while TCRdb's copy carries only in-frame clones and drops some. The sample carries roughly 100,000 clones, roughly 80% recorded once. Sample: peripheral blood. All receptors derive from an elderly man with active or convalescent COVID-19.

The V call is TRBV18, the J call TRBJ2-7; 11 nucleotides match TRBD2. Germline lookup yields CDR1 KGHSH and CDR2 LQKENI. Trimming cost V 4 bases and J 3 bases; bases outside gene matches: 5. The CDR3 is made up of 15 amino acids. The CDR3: CASSQTGTSGYEQYF. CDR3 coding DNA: TGTGCCAGCTCACAAACCGGGACTAGCGGCTACGAGCAGTACTTC.

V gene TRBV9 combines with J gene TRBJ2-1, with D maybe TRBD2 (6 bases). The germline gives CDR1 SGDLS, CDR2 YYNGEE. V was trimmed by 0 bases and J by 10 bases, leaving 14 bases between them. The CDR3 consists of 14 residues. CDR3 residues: CASSVGRRGMEQFF. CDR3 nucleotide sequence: TGTGCCAGCAGCGTAGGTCGGCGGGGCATGGAGCAGTTCTTC.

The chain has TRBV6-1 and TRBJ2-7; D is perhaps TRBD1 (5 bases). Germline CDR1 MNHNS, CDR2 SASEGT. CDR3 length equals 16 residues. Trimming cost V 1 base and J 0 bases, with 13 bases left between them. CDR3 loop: CASSEGRTRSSYEQYF. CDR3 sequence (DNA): TGTGCCAGCAGTGAAGGTAGGACAAGAAGCTCCTACGAGCAGTACTTC.

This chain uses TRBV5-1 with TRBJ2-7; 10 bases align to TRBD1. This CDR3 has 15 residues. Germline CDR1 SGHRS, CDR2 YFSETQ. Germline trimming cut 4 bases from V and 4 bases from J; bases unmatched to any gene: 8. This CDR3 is CASSQGTGERYEQYF. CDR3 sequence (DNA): TGCGCCAGCAGCCAGGGGACAGGGGAGCGGTACGAGCAGTACTTC.

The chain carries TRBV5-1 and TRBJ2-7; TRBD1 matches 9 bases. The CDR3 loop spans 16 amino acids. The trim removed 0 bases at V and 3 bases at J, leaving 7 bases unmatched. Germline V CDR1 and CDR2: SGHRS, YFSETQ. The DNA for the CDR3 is TGCGCCAGCAGCTTGGGTGGGACAGGGCTATTCTACGAGCAGTACTTC. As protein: CASSLGGTGLFYEQYF.

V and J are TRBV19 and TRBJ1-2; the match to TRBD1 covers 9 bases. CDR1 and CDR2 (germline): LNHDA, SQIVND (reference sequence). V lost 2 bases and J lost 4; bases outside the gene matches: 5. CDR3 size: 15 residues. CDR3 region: CASSIRGQGFYGYTF. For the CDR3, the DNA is TGTGCCAGTAGTATACGGGGACAGGGCTTCTATGGCTACACCTTC.

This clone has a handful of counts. CDR3 DNA sequence: TGTGCCAGCCGACAGGGACAGAACACTGAAGCTTTCTTT. Translating it yields CASRQGQNTEAFF. The chain recombines TRBV6-5 with TRBJ1-1, with 7 bases identical to TRBD1. The length of the CDR3 is 13 residues. Germline V gives CDR1 MNHEY, CDR2 SVGAGI. The V segment lost 8 bases and the J segment 1 base; nucleotides outside the gene matches: 4.

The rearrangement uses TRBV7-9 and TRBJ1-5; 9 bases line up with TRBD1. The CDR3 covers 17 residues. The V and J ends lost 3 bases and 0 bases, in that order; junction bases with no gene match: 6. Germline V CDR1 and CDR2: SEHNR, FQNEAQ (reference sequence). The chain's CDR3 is CASSLTGGPYSNQPQHF. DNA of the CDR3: TGTGCCAGCAGCTTGACAGGGGGGCCCTATAGCAATCAGCCCCAGCATTTT.